This T cell receptor beta chain was sequenced in a study of low-dose radiotherapy and immunotherapy resistance in tumors. Background on the study: Patients were on oral aspirin 300 mg taken daily for four cycles from cycle 1 day 1.

Time point denoted: before trial treatment. Each eligible patient had an advanced solid tumor, and these tumors lacked tumor-infiltrating lymphocytes. Primers targeting TRAV and TRBV primed first-strand cDNA, covering alpha and beta chains. A constant-region primer paired with the V-primer adapter amplified TCRs over 20 PCR cycles. TCRdb recomputed calls from the reads with MiXCR, one row per CDR3 protein. The sample has under 90,000 distinct CDR3 sequences, 30% to 40% seen once; the top ten hold 11%. This clonotype was obtained from a female donor with ovarian cancer. The sample was PBMCs, taken before treatment.

The CDR3 DNA reads as TGTGCCAGCAGTAAGCTAGCAGGGACGTCGGGGAACACCATATATTTT. Protein: CASSKLAGTSGNTIYF. The chain has TRBV28 and TRBJ1-3; a weak D match, TRBD1 (5 bases). CDR1 is MDHEN, CDR2 SYDVKM, per germline. V lost 5 bases, J lost 7 bases, and 21 bases lay in between. The CDR3 totals 16 residues.